This T cell receptor (beta chain) was observed in a study of CD8 T cells in ankylosing spondylitis. This CDR3 spans 15 amino acids. Germline assignment: CDR1 MDHEN and CDR2 SYDVKM. V was pared by 5 bases and J by 1 base, with 9 bases between. This clonotype came up many times. The antigen is unknown. TCRdb re-derived calls from the 5' RACE reads in MiXCR, one entry per CDR3 protein. The repertoire consists of 110,000 to 150,000 distinct CDR3 sequences, with roughly 8% occurring once and the leading ten covering 7.3%. Findings of the study overall: Ankylosing spondylitis blood seemed to carry a telltale TCR beta motif made of eight or nine highly homologous variants.

What was sequenced was synovial fluid, either unsorted or a sorted T cell fraction (not recorded which). The chain carries TRBV28 and TRBJ2-6; no reliable D call. The receptor comes from a male donor with ankylosing spondylitis. Written as DNA, the CDR3 is TGTGCCAGCAGTCTGACCTTATCTGGGGCCAACGTCCTGACTTTC. It is translated as CASSLTLSGANVLTF.